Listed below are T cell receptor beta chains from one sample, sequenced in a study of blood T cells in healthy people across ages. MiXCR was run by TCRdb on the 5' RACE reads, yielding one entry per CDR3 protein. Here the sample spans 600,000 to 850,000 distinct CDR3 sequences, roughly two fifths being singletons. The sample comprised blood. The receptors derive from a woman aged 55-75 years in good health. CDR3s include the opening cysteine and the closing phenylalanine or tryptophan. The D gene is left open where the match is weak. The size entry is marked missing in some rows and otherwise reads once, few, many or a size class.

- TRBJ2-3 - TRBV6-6 TGTGCCAGCCGTTTAACAACTAGCACAGATACGCAGTATTTT CASRLTTSTDTQYF
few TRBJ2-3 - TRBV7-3 TGTGCCAGCAGCTTAAGGTTGGGGTCGGGAGATACGCAGTATTTT CASSLRLGSGDTQYF
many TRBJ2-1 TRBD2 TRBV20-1 TGCAGTGCGATCGGCGGGAGGGCCTCCAATGAGCAGTTCTTC CSAIGGRASNEQFF
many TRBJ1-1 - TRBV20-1 TGCAGTGCTAGGATCGCAGGGCGAATGAACACTGAAGCTTTCTTT CSARIAGRMNTEAFF
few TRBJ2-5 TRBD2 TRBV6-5 TGTGCCAGCAGTTACTCGGCGCTAGCGGGAGGCAAAGAGACCCAGTACTTC CASSYSALAGGKETQYF
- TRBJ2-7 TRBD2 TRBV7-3 TGTGCCAGCAGCTTAAAGTTGCAACTAGCGGGGGTCTACAATGAGCAGTACTTC CASSLKLQLAGVYNEQYF
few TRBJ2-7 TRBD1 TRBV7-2 TGTGCCAGCAGCTTCACCCCGACAGGGTCCAGCGAGCAGTACTTC CASSFTPTGSSEQYF
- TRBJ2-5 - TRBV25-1 TGTGCCAGCGGCCCCATAACGGCGTTACAAGAGACCCAGTACTTC CASGPITALQETQYF
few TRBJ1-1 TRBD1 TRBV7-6 TGTGCCAGCAGCGAACAGGGGAAGACTGAAGCTTTCTTT CASSEQGKTEAFF
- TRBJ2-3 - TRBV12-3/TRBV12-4 TGTGCCAGCAGTTCTGCACTTCACACAGATACGCAGTATTTT CASSSALHTDTQYF